Sequencing of this T cell receptor beta chain was carried out in a study of radiotherapy plus CTLA-4 blockade in lung cancer. Study-level background: Among patients, over 15% showed objective responses, and roughly 31% had disease control. Notes on the study in general: Dynamics of early blood T cell clones, together with interferon-beta, were reportedly the best predictors of response. TCR clones originating in tumors grew in number in blood after radiotherapy plus ipilimumab.

Per the germline V gene, CDR1 is KGHSH and CDR2 is LQKENI. The CDR3 spans 15 residues. The ends lost 5 bases at V and 1 base at J; junction bases unmatched: 3. Comment on this clone: Its target is not known.

Clones were read by immunoSEQ multiplex PCR, and TCRdb kept only the in-frame ones, dropping some. The sample holds under 95,000 clones; more than 60% are singletons and the top ten take 22%. The sample here was peripheral blood, taken from a patient treated with radiotherapy plus ipilimumab. The TCR was taken from a human donor with non-small cell lung cancer whose response to radiotherapy plus ipilimumab could not be evaluated. Some clones in this sample may be carry-over from other donors' samples. V gene TRBV18 combines with J gene TRBJ2-3; 10 positions agree with TRBD1. The DNA of the CDR3 is TGTGCCAGCTCAGAAGGGACAGGGGGCACAGATACGCAGTATTTT. Translated, it gives CASSEGTGGTDTQYF.